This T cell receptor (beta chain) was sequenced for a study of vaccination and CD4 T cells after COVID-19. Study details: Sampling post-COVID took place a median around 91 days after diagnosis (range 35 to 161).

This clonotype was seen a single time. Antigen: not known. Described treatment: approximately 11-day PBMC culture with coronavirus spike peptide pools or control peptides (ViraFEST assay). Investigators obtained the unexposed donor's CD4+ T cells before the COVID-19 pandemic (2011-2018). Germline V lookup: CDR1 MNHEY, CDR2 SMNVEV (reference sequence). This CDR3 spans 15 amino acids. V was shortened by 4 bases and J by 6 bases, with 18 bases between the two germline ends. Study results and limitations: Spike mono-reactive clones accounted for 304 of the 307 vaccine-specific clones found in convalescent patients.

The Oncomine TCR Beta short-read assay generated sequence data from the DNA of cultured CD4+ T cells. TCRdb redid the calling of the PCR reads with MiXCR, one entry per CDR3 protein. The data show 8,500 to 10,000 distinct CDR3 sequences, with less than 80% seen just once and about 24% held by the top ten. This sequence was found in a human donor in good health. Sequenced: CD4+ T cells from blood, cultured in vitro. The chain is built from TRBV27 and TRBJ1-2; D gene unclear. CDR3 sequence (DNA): TGTGCCAGCAGTTCGGTACGGTGGCAGGCGGATGGCTACACCTTC. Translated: CASSSVRWQADGYTF.